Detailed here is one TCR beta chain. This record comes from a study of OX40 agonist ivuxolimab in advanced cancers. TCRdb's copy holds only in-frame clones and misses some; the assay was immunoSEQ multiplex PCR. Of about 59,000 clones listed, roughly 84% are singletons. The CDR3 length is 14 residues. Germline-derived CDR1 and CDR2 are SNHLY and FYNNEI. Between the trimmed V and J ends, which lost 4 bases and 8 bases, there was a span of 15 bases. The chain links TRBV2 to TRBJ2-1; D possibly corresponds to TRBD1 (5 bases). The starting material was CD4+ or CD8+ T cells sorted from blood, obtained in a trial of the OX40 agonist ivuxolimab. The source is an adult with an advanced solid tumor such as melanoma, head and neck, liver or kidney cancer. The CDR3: CASSVGREGHEQFF. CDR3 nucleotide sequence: TGTGCCAGCAGTGTGGGCAGGGAAGGCCATGAGCAGTTCTTC.